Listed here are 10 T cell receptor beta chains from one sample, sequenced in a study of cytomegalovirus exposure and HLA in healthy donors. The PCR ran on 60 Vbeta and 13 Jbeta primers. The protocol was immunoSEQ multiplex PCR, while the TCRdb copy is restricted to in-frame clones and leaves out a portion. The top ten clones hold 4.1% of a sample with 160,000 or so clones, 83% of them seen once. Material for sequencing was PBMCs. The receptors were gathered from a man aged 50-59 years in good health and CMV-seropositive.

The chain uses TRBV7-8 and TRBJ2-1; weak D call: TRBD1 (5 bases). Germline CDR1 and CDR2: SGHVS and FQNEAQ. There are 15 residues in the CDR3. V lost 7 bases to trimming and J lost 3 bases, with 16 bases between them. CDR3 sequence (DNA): TGTGCCAGCAAACCCCAGGACACTTACTACAATGAGCAGTTCTTC. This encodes CASKPQDTYYNEQFF.

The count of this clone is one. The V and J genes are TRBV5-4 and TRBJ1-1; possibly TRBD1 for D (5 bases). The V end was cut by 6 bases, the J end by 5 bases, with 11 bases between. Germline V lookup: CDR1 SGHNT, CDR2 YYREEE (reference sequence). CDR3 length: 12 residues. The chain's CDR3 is CASIGGGTEAFF. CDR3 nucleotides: TGTGCCAGCATCGGTGGGGGGACTGAAGCTTTCTTT.

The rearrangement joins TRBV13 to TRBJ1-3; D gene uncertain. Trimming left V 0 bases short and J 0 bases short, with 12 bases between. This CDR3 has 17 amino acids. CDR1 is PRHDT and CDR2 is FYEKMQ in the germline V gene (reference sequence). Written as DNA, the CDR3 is TGTGCCAGCAGCTTAGGTCGAGGGCCGAGCTCTGGAAACACCATATATTTT. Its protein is CASSLGRGPSSGNTIYF. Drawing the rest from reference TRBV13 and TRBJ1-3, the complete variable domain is AAGVIQSPRHLIKEKRETATLKCYPIPRHDTVYWYQQGPGQDPQFLISFYEKMQSDKGSIPDRFSAQQFSDYHSELNMSSLELGDSALYFCASSLGRGPSSGNTIYFGEGSWLTVV.

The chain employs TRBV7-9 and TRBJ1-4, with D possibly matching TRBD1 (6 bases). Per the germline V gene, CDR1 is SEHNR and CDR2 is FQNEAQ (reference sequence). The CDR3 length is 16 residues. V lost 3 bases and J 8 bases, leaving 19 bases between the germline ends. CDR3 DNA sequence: TGTGCCAGCAGCTTCACAGGGTGGGGCGACGGGGAAAAACTGTTTTTT. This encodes CASSFTGWGDGEKLFF. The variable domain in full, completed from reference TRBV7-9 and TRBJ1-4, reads DTGVSQNPRHKITKRGQNVTFRCDPISEHNRLYWYRQTLGQGPEFLTYFQNEAQLEKSRLLSDRFSAERPKGSFSTLEIQRTEQGDSAMYLCASSFTGWGDGEKLFFGSGTQLSVL.

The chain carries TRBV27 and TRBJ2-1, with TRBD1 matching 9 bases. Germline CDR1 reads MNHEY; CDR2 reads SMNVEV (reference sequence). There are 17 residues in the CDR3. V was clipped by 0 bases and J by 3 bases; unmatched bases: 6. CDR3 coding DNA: TGTGCCAGCAGTTTATCAACTGGACAGGGGATCTACAATGAGCAGTTCTTC. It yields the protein CASSLSTGQGIYNEQFF.

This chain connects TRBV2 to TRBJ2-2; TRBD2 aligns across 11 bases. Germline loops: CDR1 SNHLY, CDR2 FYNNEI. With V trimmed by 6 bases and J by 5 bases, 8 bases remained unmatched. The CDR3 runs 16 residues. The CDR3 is CASSLLAGGMTGELFF. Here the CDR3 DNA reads TGTGCCAGCAGCCTTCTAGCGGGGGGCATGACCGGGGAGCTGTTTTTT.

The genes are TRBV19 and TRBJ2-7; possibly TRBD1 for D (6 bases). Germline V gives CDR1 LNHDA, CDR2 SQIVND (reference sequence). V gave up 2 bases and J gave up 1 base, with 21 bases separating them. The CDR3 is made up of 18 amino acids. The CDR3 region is CASSISPPNRVRSYEQYF. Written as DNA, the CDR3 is TGTGCCAGTAGTATAAGTCCCCCAAACAGGGTTCGATCCTACGAGCAGTACTTC.

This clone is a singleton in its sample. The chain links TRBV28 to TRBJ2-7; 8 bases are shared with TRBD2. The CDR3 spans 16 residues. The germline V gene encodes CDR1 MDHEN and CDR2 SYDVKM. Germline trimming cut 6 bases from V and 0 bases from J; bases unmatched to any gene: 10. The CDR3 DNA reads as TGTGCCAGCAGCTTCGCAACTAGCGGTATCTCCTACGAGCAGTACTTC. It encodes CASSFATSGISYEQYF.

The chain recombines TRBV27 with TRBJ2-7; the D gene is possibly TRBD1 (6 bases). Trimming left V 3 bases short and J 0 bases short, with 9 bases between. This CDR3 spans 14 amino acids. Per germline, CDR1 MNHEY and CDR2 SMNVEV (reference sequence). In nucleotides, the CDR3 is TGTGCCAGCAGTTTGGGGGCCTACTCCTACGAGCAGTACTTC. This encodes CASSLGAYSYEQYF.

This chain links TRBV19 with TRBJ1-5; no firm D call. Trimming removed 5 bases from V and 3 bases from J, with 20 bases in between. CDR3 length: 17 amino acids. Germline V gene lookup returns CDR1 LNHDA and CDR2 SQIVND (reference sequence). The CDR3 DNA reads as TGTGCCAGTAGTCCCCCCGTACAAGGAGTTGACAATCAGCCCCAGCATTTT. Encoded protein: CASSPPVQGVDNQPQHF.